The 25 T cell receptor beta chains below come from one sample, sequenced in a study of T-cell memory formation after mild COVID-19. Each CDR3 protein gets one entry after TCRdb re-called the 5' RACE reads with MiXCR. This repertoire shows around 150,000 distinct CDR3 sequences, about 14% found once; its top ten account for roughly 15%. Sequenced sample: PBMCs or a T cell subset sorted from them (not recorded which). All receptors come from an adult woman who had mild COVID-19 (a few samples of this study predate the infection). Cell type and time point are not known.

The V call is TRBV4-1, the J call TRBJ2-3; D remains ambiguous. The V gene's germline CDR1 is MGHRA and CDR2 YSYEKL. The CDR3 has 16 amino acids. The ends were cut back, 0 bases at V and 4 bases at J, with 14 bases in the middle. CDR3 DNA: TGCGCCAGCAGCCAAGATATCTCTCAGGCCTCAGATACGCAGTATTTT. It codes for CASSQDISQASDTQYF.

This clonotype has a handful of counts. This chain joins TRBV7-2 and TRBJ1-2, with unresolved D. This CDR3 region has 14 residues. Trimming stripped 1 base from V and 0 bases from J, with 6 bases between. CDR1 is SGHTA, CDR2 FQGNSA, per germline. The CDR3 here is CASSLGTSNYGYTF. For the CDR3, the DNA is TGTGCCAGCAGCTTAGGGACCTCTAACTATGGCTACACCTTC. The whole variable domain, remainder taken from reference TRBV7-2 and TRBJ1-2, is GAGVSQSPSNKVTEKGKDVELRCDPISGHTALYWYRQSLGQGLEFLIYFQGNSAPDKSGLPSDRFSAERTGGSVSTLTIQRTQQEDSAVYLCASSLGTSNYGYTFGSGTRLTVV.

This clonotype was observed a handful of times. The rearrangement uses TRBV18 and TRBJ2-1, with 12 nucleotides matching TRBD2. V lost 0 bases to trimming and J lost 6 bases; unmatched junction nucleotides: 3. The germline gives CDR1 KGHSH, CDR2 LQKENI. This CDR3 has 16 amino acids. This chain's CDR3 is CASSPPGTSGRNEQFF. CDR3 in DNA: TGTGCCAGCTCACCACCAGGGACTAGCGGGCGCAATGAGCAGTTCTTC.

The rearrangement links TRBV5-1 to TRBJ1-2; tentative D call: TRBD1 (6 bases). This CDR3 is built from 12 residues. Between the trimmed V and J ends, which lost 1 base and 5 bases, there was a span of 6 bases. Germline CDR1 is SGHRS and CDR2 is YFSETQ. The CDR3 nucleotides read TGCGCCAGCAGCTTGACAGGGTATGGCTACACCTTC. Encoded protein: CASSLTGYGYTF.

This clonotype showed up many times. The chain recombines TRBV7-9 with TRBJ2-3; possibly TRBD1 for D (5 bases). The CDR3 runs to 15 residues. Germline loops: CDR1 SEHNR, CDR2 FQNEAQ (reference sequence). V was clipped by 5 bases and J by 5 bases, with 17 bases between them. DNA of the CDR3: TGTGCCAGCAGCCCCTTGGACACCTTCGGAGATACGCAGTATTTT. The encoded protein is CASSPLDTFGDTQYF.

V and J are TRBV5-5 and TRBJ1-2; perhaps TRBD1 as D (5 bases). This CDR3 has 14 amino acids. The V gene's germline CDR1 is SGHKS and CDR2 YYEKEE (reference sequence). Trimming pared 0 bases from V and 6 bases from J, leaving 12 bases between. CDR3 DNA sequence: TGTGCCAGCAGCTTGGCGCGGACACATGATGGCTACACCTTC. Translating gives CASSLARTHDGYTF.

Comment on this clonotype: The junction shows a germline mismatch at one end, possibly a read error. This chain uses TRBV29-1 with TRBJ1-2; D call uncertain. Per germline, CDR1 SQVTM and CDR2 ANQGSEA. The CDR3 has 15 residues. The CDR3 spells CSVEDFRGSNDGYTF. Here the CDR3 DNA reads TGCAGCGTTGAAGATTTTCGGGGAAGTAACGATGGCTACACCTTC.

The V call is TRBV7-3, the J call TRBJ2-2, with 7 bases that match TRBD1. The V and J ends lost 4 bases and 1 base, in that order; junction bases with no gene match: 6. This CDR3 region has 16 residues. CDR1 is SGHTA, CDR2 FQGTGA, per germline. CDR3 DNA sequence: TGTGCCAGCAGCTCCTCGGACAGGTTGAACACCGGGGAGCTGTTTTTT. Its protein is CASSSSDRLNTGELFF.

The V and J genes are TRBV7-9 and TRBJ2-1, with TRBD2 identical over 12 bases. The CDR3 is 14 residues long. Germline values: CDR1 SEHNR, CDR2 FQNEAQ (reference sequence). V shed 9 bases and J 10 bases; nucleotides not matched to a gene: 10. This CDR3 reads CASGLAGGPLEQFF. CDR3 coding DNA: TGTGCCAGTGGGCTAGCGGGAGGGCCTTTGGAGCAGTTCTTC.

V usage is TRBV14 and J usage is TRBJ2-7, with 9 nucleotides matching TRBD1. The CDR3 runs 16 residues. Looked up from germline, CDR1 is SGHDN and CDR2 is FVKESK. Trimming took 1 base from V and 4 from J; bases not matched to a gene: 8. CDR3 sequence: CASSQGTGQGLYEQYF. CDR3 bases: TGTGCCAGCAGCCAAGGAACGGGACAGGGACTTTACGAGCAGTACTTC.

In this sample, this clonotype turned up a few times. The gene calls are TRBV7-9 and TRBJ2-6; D uncertain. The V end lost 2 bases, the J end lost 3 bases, and 5 bases lay between the germline ends. Germline CDR1 and CDR2: SEHNR and FQNEAQ (reference sequence). The CDR3 has 14 amino acids. The CDR3 DNA follows: TGTGCCAGCAGCTTATCGGGTGGGGCCAACGTCCTGACTTTC. Translation gives CASSLSGGANVLTF.

This clonotype was counted only a few times. The gene calls are TRBV19 and TRBJ1-1; 11 positions agree with TRBD1. CDR1 LNHDA and CDR2 SQIVND come from the germline V gene (reference sequence). The CDR3 is 16 residues long. The V and J ends lost 4 bases and 4 bases, in that order; junction bases with no gene match: 8. This CDR3 is CASSRPGQGAPTEAFF. DNA of the CDR3: TGTGCCAGTAGTAGACCTGGACAGGGGGCGCCCACTGAAGCTTTCTTT.

This clonotype was seen a handful of times. V is TRBV7-8 and J is TRBJ2-7, with 7 nucleotides matching TRBD2. The junction had 16 bases not matched to a gene; V was cut back by 8 bases and J by 6 bases. The CDR3 spans 15 residues. CDR1 SGHVS and CDR2 FQNEAQ come from the germline V gene. The CDR3 sequence is CASSHPGLADLEQYF. The CDR3 bases are TGTGCCAGCTCCCATCCGGGGCTAGCGGATCTCGAGCAGTACTTC. The full variable domain, in which reference TRBV7-8 and TRBJ2-7 provide the parts outside the CDR3, is GAGVSQSPRYKVAKRGQDVALRCDPISGHVSLFWYQQALGQGPEFLTYFQNEAQLDKSGLPSDRFFAERPEGSVSTLKIQRTQQEDSAVYLCASSHPGLADLEQYFGPGTRLTVT.

This clonotype showed up just a few times. The V call is TRBV12-3 or TRBV12-4, the J call TRBJ2-3; 9 bases align to TRBD2. The CDR3 totals 17 residues. With V trimmed by 3 bases and J by 1 base, 8 bases remained unmatched. The CDR3 bases are TGTGCCAGCAGTTTGAGGCGGGGGGGCCTTCGCACAGATACGCAGTATTTT. Residues: CASSLRRGGLRTDTQYF.

The chain has TRBV9 and TRBJ1-1, with D perhaps matching TRBD1 (5 bases). V lost 0 bases to trimming and J lost 0 bases, with 9 bases between them. Germline values: CDR1 SGDLS, CDR2 YYNGEE. The CDR3 has 15 residues. CDR3 bases: TGTGCCAGCAGCGTAGGATCGACAGTGAACACTGAAGCTTTCTTT. Amino acids: CASSVGSTVNTEAFF. Combining the CDR3 with reference TRBV9 and TRBJ1-1 gives the whole variable domain DSGVTQTPKHLITATGQRVTLRCSPRSGDLSVYWYQQSLDQGLQFLIQYYNGEERAKGNILERFSAQQFPDLHSELNLSSLELGDSALYFCASSVGSTVNTEAFFGQGTRLTVV.

This rearrangement joins TRBV12-3 or TRBV12-4 to TRBJ2-3, with D tentatively TRBD1 (6 bases). Trimming shortened V by 2 bases and J by 4 bases, and 10 bases separated the two germline ends. This CDR3 contains 14 residues. DNA for the CDR3: TGTGCCAGCAGTTTAAAGAGGGGGTCAGATACGCAGTATTTT. Residues: CASSLKRGSDTQYF.

The chain uses TRBV11-3 and TRBJ2-1; 11 bases align to TRBD2. This CDR3 is built from 17 residues. The J segment lost 10 bases and the V segment lost 5 bases, leaving 16 bases of the junction unmatched. Germline loops: CDR1 SGHNT, CDR2 YENEEA. CDR3 DNA: TGTGCCAGCAGCGTCACCGGACTAGCGGGCCCAGCGGGGGAGCAGTTCTTC. This gives the protein CASSVTGLAGPAGEQFF.

This clonotype appeared a few times. This chain links TRBV7-7 with TRBJ1-1; weak D call: TRBD1 (6 bases). V lost 0 bases and J lost 8, with 10 bases in between. This CDR3 is 13 amino acids long. The germline V gene has CDR1 SSHAT and CDR2 FNYEAQ (reference sequence). The CDR3 sequence is CASSLAPGVEAFF. The CDR3 nucleotides read TGTGCCAGCAGCTTAGCCCCAGGGGTCGAAGCTTTCTTT.

This clonotype was seen more than once but under ten times. The chain has TRBV3-1 and TRBJ1-5; D is unresolved. Germline lookup yields CDR1 LGHDT and CDR2 YNNKEL (reference sequence). Trimming took off 3 bases at V and 0 bases at J, with 6 bases between the two ends. The CDR3 is 14 residues long. CDR3 in amino acids: CASSHLYSNQPQHF. Here the CDR3 DNA reads TGTGCCAGCAGCCACCTGTATAGCAATCAGCCCCAGCATTTT.

The genes are TRBV6-5 and TRBJ1-1; D uncertain. CDR1 MNHEY and CDR2 SVGAGI come from the germline V gene. Trimming pared 6 bases from V and 12 bases from J, leaving 14 bases between. CDR3 size: 11 residues. The CDR3 here is CASRNGPGTFF. CDR3 in DNA: TGTGCCAGCAGAAATGGTCCTGGAACTTTCTTT.

V usage is TRBV3-1 and J usage is TRBJ2-7, with unresolved D. CDR3 length: 14 amino acids. V was clipped by 0 bases and J by 3 bases, with 9 bases between them. From germline, CDR1 is LGHDT and CDR2 YNNKEL (reference sequence). CDR3 in DNA: TGTGCCAGCAGCCAAGATCCTAGAGGCTACGAGCAGTACTTC. Residues: CASSQDPRGYEQYF.

The J gene is TRBJ1-4, the V gene TRBV7-8; D is perhaps TRBD1 (5 bases). This CDR3 spans 15 amino acids. V lost 3 bases and J 2 bases, leaving 10 bases between the germline ends. The germline V gene has CDR1 SGHVS and CDR2 FQNEAQ. In nucleotides, the CDR3 is TGTGCCAGCAGCTTCAGGCGGGGCACTAATGAAAAACTGTTTTTT. Its protein is CASSFRRGTNEKLFF. The variable domain in full, with the rest retrieved from reference TRBV7-8 and TRBJ1-4, is GAGVSQSPRYKVAKRGQDVALRCDPISGHVSLFWYQQALGQGPEFLTYFQNEAQLDKSGLPSDRFFAERPEGSVSTLKIQRTQQEDSAVYLCASSFRRGTNEKLFFGSGTQLSVL.

This clonotype was detected only a few times. V and J are TRBV7-2 and TRBJ2-5; the match to TRBD2 covers 9 bases. The CDR3 sequence is 15 residues long. V shed 5 bases and J 5 bases; nucleotides not matched to a gene: 9. Germline V lookup: CDR1 SGHTA, CDR2 FQGNSA. The CDR3 bases are TGTGCCAGCAGCACGCGCGCGGGGGGGGCCGAGACCCAGTACTTC. Amino acid sequence: CASSTRAGGAETQYF.

The chain has TRBV20-1 and TRBJ1-6, with D unresolved. Deletions cut 6 bases from V and 8 bases from J, with 17 bases between. This CDR3 contains 14 residues. Germline V gene sequence: CDR1 DFQATT, CDR2 SNEGSKA (reference sequence). CDR3 loop: CSAPSGVGDSPLHF. CDR3 bases: TGCAGTGCGCCTTCAGGAGTTGGGGATTCACCCCTCCACTTT.

V is TRBV10-3 and J is TRBJ2-7; TRBD1 aligns across 8 bases. The germline V gene encodes CDR1 ENHRY and CDR2 SYGVKD. The V segment lost 3 bases and the J segment 4 bases; nucleotides outside the gene matches: 8. The CDR3 is 15 residues long. CDR3 sequence (DNA): TGTGCCATCAGTGACCCGGACAGGGTCTATTACGAGCAGTACTTC. Its protein is CAISDPDRVYYEQYF.